The 32 T cell receptor beta chains presented below share a single source sample, sequenced in a study of identical twins. One entry per CDR3 protein results from TCRdb running MiXCR on the 5' RACE reads. The repertoire holds under 300,000 distinct CDR3 sequences, roughly 13% seen once, with approximately 9.3% in the top ten. The sample comprised memory (CD45RO+) T cells sorted from blood. These TCRs come from a woman under 30 in good health.

The chain combines TRBV29-1 with TRBJ2-3, with no clear D. The V gene lost 7 bases and the J gene lost 2 bases, with 16 bases spanning the gap. The germline CDR1 and CDR2 sequences are SQVTM and ANQGSEA. The CDR3 sequence is 14 residues long. The CDR3 loop is CSALMTVYTDTQYF. The CDR3 nucleotides are TGCAGCGCATTAATGACGGTTTACACAGATACGCAGTATTTT.

There are a few counts of this clonotype. The V gene is TRBV7-9, the J gene TRBJ2-7; D gene uncertain. Germline V gene data show CDR1 as SEHNR and CDR2 as FQNEAQ (reference sequence). This CDR3 contains 15 residues. The V and J ends lost 3 bases and 5 bases respectively, with 17 bases between them. CDR3 sequence reads: CASSFDMRGGHEQYF. The CDR3, as DNA: TGTGCCAGCAGCTTCGATATGAGAGGCGGCCACGAGCAGTACTTC. The variable domain in full, completed from reference TRBV7-9 and TRBJ2-7, reads DTGVSQNPRHKITKRGQNVTFRCDPISEHNRLYWYRQTLGQGPEFLTYFQNEAQLEKSRLLSDRFSAERPKGSFSTLEIQRTEQGDSAMYLCASSFDMRGGHEQYFGPGTRLTVT.

A few counts support this clonotype. The chain joins TRBV10-1 to TRBJ2-1; D might be TRBD2 (7 bases). The germline gives CDR1 WNHNN, CDR2 SYGVQD (reference sequence). This CDR3 is 16 amino acids long. Deletions cut 4 bases from V and 0 bases from J, with 13 bases between. Here the CDR3 DNA reads TGCGCCAGCAGTGTAAGGGGGGGAAGCTCCTACAATGAGCAGTTCTTC. This codes for CASSVRGGSSYNEQFF.

The rearrangement joins TRBV5-1 to TRBJ1-4, with a tentative D call TRBD1 (5 bases). Trimming took off 4 bases at V and 5 bases at J, with 15 bases between the two ends. Germline CDR1 and CDR2: SGHRS and YFSETQ. The length of the CDR3 is 15 residues. In DNA form, the CDR3 reads TGCGCCAGCAGCCGGGCCAGGGAGGGAAATGAAAAACTGTTTTTT. It yields the protein CASSRAREGNEKLFF.

V and J are TRBV20-1 and TRBJ2-7; 13 positions agree with TRBD2. From germline, CDR1 is DFQATT and CDR2 SNEGSKA (reference sequence). V dropped 0 bases and J dropped 7; count of bases not matched to a gene: 3. The CDR3 runs to 14 residues. The CDR3 bases are TGCAGTGCTAGAGACGGACTAGCGGGGGTTGAGCAGTACTTC. It codes for CSARDGLAGVEQYF.

This sequence joins TRBV7-6 and TRBJ2-7, with TRBD1 identical over 9 bases. The V and J ends lost 0 bases and 7 bases, in that order; junction bases with no gene match: 1. The CDR3 is made up of 13 amino acids. Germline values: CDR1 SGHVS, CDR2 FNYEAQ. CDR3 DNA: TGTGCCAGCAGCTTAGCAGGGACAGGGGAGCAGTACTTC. It is translated as CASSLAGTGEQYF.

The chain combines TRBV2 with TRBJ2-5; no firm D call. CDR3 length: 12 amino acids. V was clipped by 6 bases and J by 4 bases, with 9 bases between them. Germline lookup yields CDR1 SNHLY and CDR2 FYNNEI. The DNA for the CDR3 is TGTGCCAGCAGGCTCCCCATAGAGACCCAGTACTTC. As protein: CASRLPIETQYF.

This clonotype has only a few counts. The genes are TRBV6-5 and TRBJ1-2; a weak D match, TRBD1 (6 bases). CDR1 and CDR2 (germline): MNHEY, SVGAGI. Between the trimmed V and J ends, which lost 4 bases and 4 bases, there was a span of 10 bases. The CDR3 covers 13 residues. CDR3 sequence: CASSLGHSYGYTF. The CDR3, as DNA: TGTGCCAGCAGTTTGGGACACAGCTATGGCTACACCTTC.

The CDR3 nucleotides are TGCAGTGCTAGAGATGGGGTCCTCCGAGGGGGCAGCTCCTACGAGCAGTACTTC. Its translation is CSARDGVLRGGSSYEQYF. This chain links TRBV20-1 with TRBJ2-7; 7 bases align to TRBD1. The CDR3 covers 18 residues. V dropped 0 bases and J dropped 0; count of bases not matched to a gene: 14. Per the germline V gene, CDR1 is DFQATT and CDR2 is SNEGSKA (reference sequence).

J is TRBJ2-5 and V is TRBV7-9, with D perhaps matching TRBD2 (7 bases). CDR3 length: 15 amino acids. V gave up 6 bases and J gave up 4 bases, with 18 bases separating them. Germline loops: CDR1 SEHNR, CDR2 FQNEAQ (reference sequence). The CDR3 loop is CASRRARGGPETQYF. Written as DNA, the CDR3 is TGTGCCAGCAGACGTGCAAGGGGGGGCCCAGAGACCCAGTACTTC. Based on the CDR3 plus reference TRBV7-9 and TRBJ2-5, the full variable domain is DTGVSQNPRHKITKRGQNVTFRCDPISEHNRLYWYRQTLGQGPEFLTYFQNEAQLEKSRLLSDRFSAERPKGSFSTLEIQRTEQGDSAMYLCASRRARGGPETQYFGPGTRLLVL.

This clonotype was detected many times. This chain joins TRBV12-3 or TRBV12-4 and TRBJ2-3; 12 bases fit TRBD2. This CDR3 has 15 residues. Unmatched junction bases numbered 3, after V lost 3 bases and J lost 5 bases. Here the CDR3 DNA reads TGTGCCAGCAGTTTCGCTAGCGGGGGGGAAGATACGCAGTATTTT. Its translation is CASSFASGGEDTQYF.

The chain recombines TRBV18 with TRBJ2-7, with TRBD1 matching over 7 bases. The CDR3 sequence is 14 residues long. Germline CDR1 is KGHSH and CDR2 is LQKENI. V lost 5 bases to trimming and J lost 2 bases; unmatched junction nucleotides: 6. The DNA of the CDR3 is TGTGCCAGCTCAACTACAGGGGAACCCTACGAGCAGTACTTC. Translated, it gives CASSTTGEPYEQYF.

The rearrangement uses TRBV5-6 and TRBJ2-1; TRBD1 is a possible D gene (6 bases). This CDR3 region has 14 residues. Germline V gene data show CDR1 as SGHDT and CDR2 as YYEEEE. V lost 6 bases to trimming and J lost 5 bases, with 15 bases between them. DNA for the CDR3: TGTGCCAGCACCCCGGGACACCCGGACAATGAGCAGTTCTTC. Translated, it gives CASTPGHPDNEQFF.

A few counts support this clonotype. V gene TRBV2 combines with J gene TRBJ1-2; 8 positions match TRBD1. Germline CDR1 reads SNHLY; CDR2 reads FYNNEI. The CDR3 runs to 13 residues. Trimming removed 4 bases from V and 8 bases from J; junction bases left unmatched: 6. CDR3 bases: TGTGCCAGCAGTGTACAGGGGGATTGGGGCTACACCTTC. This codes for CASSVQGDWGYTF.

The chain is built from TRBV19 and TRBJ1-1; D is ambiguous. V shed 5 bases and J shed 0 bases, with 13 bases lying between them. This CDR3 contains 15 residues. Germline V gives CDR1 LNHDA, CDR2 SQIVND (reference sequence). The CDR3 coding sequence is TGTGCCAGTAGTCCACTGACCGCTCTGAACACTGAAGCTTTCTTT. This gives the protein CASSPLTALNTEAFF. Full variable domain (rest looked up from reference TRBV19 and TRBJ1-1): DGGITQSPKYLFRKEGQNVTLSCEQNLNHDAMYWYRQDPGQGLRLIYYSQIVNDFQKGDIAEGYSVSREKKESFPLTVTSAQKNPTAFYLCASSPLTALNTEAFFGQGTRLTVV.

This clonotype was seen repeatedly, ten times or more. The rearrangement joins TRBV3-1 to TRBJ2-2; 7 positions agree with TRBD2. The J segment lost 0 bases and the V segment lost 4 bases, leaving 2 bases of the junction unmatched. The length of the CDR3 is 15 residues. Germline V gene lookup returns CDR1 LGHDT and CDR2 YNNKEL (reference sequence). This chain's CDR3 is CASSLGGSNTGELFF. CDR3 DNA sequence: TGTGCCAGCAGCCTGGGGGGGTCGAACACCGGGGAGCTGTTTTTT.

The chain uses TRBV5-1 and TRBJ2-7; D is possibly TRBD1 (5 bases). V gave up 4 bases and J gave up 4 bases, with 21 bases separating them. The length of the CDR3 is 16 residues. In germline, CDR1 is SGHRS, CDR2 YFSETQ. The CDR3 loop is CASSQKYRYTQYEQYF. CDR3 nucleotide sequence: TGCGCCAGCAGCCAGAAATACAGGTACACCCAGTACGAGCAGTACTTC. The full variable domain, in which reference TRBV5-1 and TRBJ2-7 provide the parts outside the CDR3, is KAGVTQTPRYLIKTRGQQVTLSCSPISGHRSVSWYQQTPGQGLQFLFEYFSETQRNKGNFPGRFSGRQFSNSRSEMNVSTLELGDSALYLCASSQKYRYTQYEQYFGPGTRLTVT.

This clonotype was observed a few times. This chain uses TRBV5-1 with TRBJ2-3; D call uncertain. V gave up 0 bases and J gave up 8 bases, with 16 bases separating them. This CDR3 has 15 amino acids. Germline V CDR1 and CDR2: SGHRS, YFSETQ. The DNA for the CDR3 is TGCGCCAGCAGCTTGGGGCCCGCCCCATCGGGTACGCAGTATTTT. This sequence encodes CASSLGPAPSGTQYF.

This chain joins TRBV12-3 or TRBV12-4 and TRBJ1-1, with D perhaps matching TRBD1 (6 bases). V was pared by 6 bases and J by 0 bases, with 11 bases between. The CDR3 consists of 14 residues. The chain's CDR3 is CASRGGQMNTEAFF. CDR3 sequence (DNA): TGTGCCAGCAGGGGTGGACAGATGAACACTGAAGCTTTCTTT.

The chain recombines TRBV30 with TRBJ2-1; tentative D call: TRBD1 (6 bases). Trimming shortened V by 5 bases and J by 1 base, and 12 bases separated the two germline ends. This CDR3 comprises 14 residues. CDR1 is GTSNPN and CDR2 is SVGIG in the germline V gene (reference sequence). Written as DNA, the CDR3 is TGTGCCTGGGTGGGGACAAGGTCCTACAATGAGCAGTTCTTC. Residues: CAWVGTRSYNEQFF.

V gene TRBV18 combines with J gene TRBJ2-5; 12 bases align to TRBD2. The CDR3 sequence is 18 residues long. Unmatched junction bases numbered 13, after V lost 3 bases and J lost 5 bases. Germline assignment: CDR1 KGHSH and CDR2 LQKENI. CDR3 coding DNA: TGTGCCAGCTCACCCAACGGACTAGCGGGAAGACGGTATGAGACCCAGTACTTC. Protein sequence: CASSPNGLAGRRYETQYF. The full variable domain, in which reference TRBV18 and TRBJ2-5 provide the parts outside the CDR3, is NAGVMQNPRHLVRRRGQEARLRCSPMKGHSHVYWYRQLPEEGLKFMVYLQKENIIDESGMPKERFSAEFPKEGPSILRIQQVVRGDSAAYFCASSPNGLAGRRYETQYFGPGTRLLVL.

This clonotype has a handful of counts. In DNA, the CDR3 is TGCAGTGCTACCCTCAACTGGGATAACTATGGCTACACCTTC. Its translation: CSATLNWDNYGYTF. The V and J genes are TRBV20-1 and TRBJ1-2, with D hard to call. Germline V gene sequence: CDR1 DFQATT, CDR2 SNEGSKA (reference sequence). The CDR3 runs to 14 residues. Trimming took off 4 bases at V and 1 base at J, with 13 bases between the two ends.

This clonotype showed up many times. The gene calls are TRBV2 and TRBJ2-1; weak D call: TRBD2 (6 bases). This CDR3 is 16 amino acids long. The V gene lost 10 bases and the J gene lost 0 bases, with 19 bases spanning the gap. Looked up from germline, CDR1 is SNHLY and CDR2 is FYNNEI. Here the CDR3 reads CANDNSGRSSYNEQFF. For the CDR3, the DNA is TGTGCCAACGACAACTCCGGGAGATCCTCCTACAATGAGCAGTTCTTC.

This chain connects TRBV7-2 to TRBJ2-2; D possibly corresponds to TRBD1 (5 bases). CDR1 is SGHTA, CDR2 FQGNSA, per germline. Trimming cost V 5 bases and J 3 bases, with 13 bases left between them. This CDR3 is 15 amino acids long. Here the CDR3 reads CASSPFPGYTGELFF. The CDR3 DNA reads as TGTGCCAGCAGCCCGTTCCCAGGGTACACCGGGGAGCTGTTTTTT.

The rearrangement links TRBV5-1 to TRBJ2-1, with 16 bases fitting TRBD2. The CDR3 runs to 21 residues. After removal of 0 bases from V and 0 bases from J, the junction contained 9 bases not matched to a gene. CDR1 SGHRS and CDR2 YFSETQ come from the germline V gene. The CDR3 coding sequence is TGCGCCAGCAGCTTGGTCTTTTACGGGACTAGCGGGAGGGGCTCCTACAATGAGCAGTTCTTC. It translates to CASSLVFYGTSGRGSYNEQFF.

The sample holds many counts of this clonotype. V usage is TRBV20-1 and J usage is TRBJ1-1; D is uncertain. The CDR3 is 14 amino acids. CDR1 and CDR2 (germline): DFQATT, SNEGSKA (reference sequence). V lost 6 bases and J lost 4, with 18 bases in between. Here the CDR3 reads CSAPLGRGFTEAFF. The CDR3 bases are TGCAGTGCCCCTCTAGGTAGAGGGTTCACTGAAGCTTTCTTT.

This clonotype was counted ten times or more. This chain uses TRBV20-1 with TRBJ2-1, with 7 positions matching TRBD2. Germline trimming cut 3 bases from V and 7 bases from J; bases unmatched to any gene: 9. CDR1 and CDR2 from the germline V gene are DFQATT and SNEGSKA (reference sequence). The CDR3 runs to 14 residues. In DNA, the CDR3 is TGCAGTGCTAGGATCCAGCGGGGAAAGAATGAGCAGTTCTTC. Encoded protein: CSARIQRGKNEQFF.

The chain couples TRBV12-3 or TRBV12-4 to TRBJ2-3, with 10 bases identical to TRBD2. After removal of 4 bases from V and 4 bases from J, the junction contained 5 bases not matched to a gene. This CDR3 has 15 amino acids. The CDR3 DNA follows: TGTGCCAGCAGTTCAATAGCGGGGGGCGCAGATACGCAGTATTTT. Protein: CASSSIAGGADTQYF.

The gene calls are TRBV7-2 and TRBJ1-6; unclear D gene. The CDR3 loop spans 15 amino acids. Looked up from germline, CDR1 is SGHTA and CDR2 is FQGNSA. The V end was cut by 1 base, the J end by 11 bases, with 15 bases between. The CDR3 sequence: CASSLVWSDGPPLHF. The CDR3 DNA follows: TGTGCCAGCAGCTTAGTTTGGTCTGACGGCCCACCCCTCCACTTT.

This chain uses TRBV4-1 with TRBJ2-7; D not certain. Per the germline V gene, CDR1 is MGHRA and CDR2 is YSYEKL. The germline V and J ends were trimmed by 0 bases and 3 bases, with 12 bases remaining between them. This CDR3 has 15 amino acids. CDR3 nucleotides: TGCGCCAGCAGCCAAGATGTAGTCGGATACTACGAGCAGTACTTC. Translated: CASSQDVVGYYEQYF.

CDR3 sequence: CASSLRLSGGANGELFF. Here the CDR3 DNA reads TGCGCCAGCAGCCTCCGGCTAAGCGGGGGGGCCAACGGGGAGCTGTTTTTT. The chain recombines TRBV4-1 with TRBJ2-2; TRBD2 matches 10 bases. Germline loops: CDR1 MGHRA, CDR2 YSYEKL. Trimming removed 4 bases from V and 7 bases from J; junction bases left unmatched: 12. CDR3 length: 17 amino acids.

This clonotype has only a few counts. V gene TRBV11-2 combines with J gene TRBJ2-2; D unclear. CDR1 SGHAT and CDR2 FQNNGV come from the germline V gene. V gave up 1 base and J gave up 3 bases, with 9 bases separating them. The CDR3 totals 15 residues. The CDR3 DNA follows: TGTGCCAGCAGCTTAGGGGTAGGGCACACCGGGGAGCTGTTTTTT. It specifies CASSLGVGHTGELFF.